The 27 T cell receptor beta chains in this list originate from one sample, sequenced in a study of shared clonotypes between healthy human individuals (dated by TCRdb to 2020 to 2022). The library relied on the immunoSEQ multiplex PCR assay. The clones in this table, taken by TCRdb from immuneACCESS, are in-frame only. Not every clone is retained; where verified, under half of the shortfall comes from an unresolved V gene, and the cause of the rest is unknown. The sample contains millions of clones, 80% to 95% of them found a single time. The top ten clonotypes cover about 0.37% of the sample. The sample taken for sequencing was naive CD4+ T cells from PBMCs. According to the study, the label for this sample's cell subset or site signals: CD45RA+ positively selected. The receptors originated from a man between 18 and 29 years old in good health. Some clones in this sample may be carry-over from other donors' samples.

The V call is TRBV15, the J call TRBJ1-4; TRBD1 matches at 8 bases. The germline gives CDR1 LNHNV, CDR2 YYDKDF (reference sequence). The CDR3 runs 13 residues. The trim removed 2 bases at V and 15 bases at J, leaving 8 bases unmatched. CDR3 DNA sequence: TGTGCCACCAGCAGATCCTTGACAGGGGCGATGTTTTTT. Residues: CATSRSLTGAMFF.

V is TRBV7-3 and J is TRBJ2-2, with 13 bases identical to TRBD2. The CDR3 runs 16 residues. Trimming took 5 bases from V and 9 from J; bases not matched to a gene: 9. Germline assignment: CDR1 SGHTA and CDR2 FQGTGA. The CDR3 sequence is CASSPSTSGRSRELFF. CDR3 in DNA: TGTGCCAGCAGCCCTTCGACTAGCGGGAGGTCCCGGGAGCTGTTTTTT.

The chain couples TRBV7-2 to TRBJ1-5; D is uncertain. This CDR3 comprises 14 residues. V lost 3 bases and J 7 bases, leaving 13 bases between the germline ends. Looked up from germline, CDR1 is SGHTA and CDR2 is FQGNSA. The CDR3, as DNA: TGTGCCAGCAGCTTTGGTGGGGAAGCACAGCCCCAGCATTTT. Amino acid sequence: CASSFGGEAQPQHF.

V is TRBV7-9 and J is TRBJ1-1; TRBD1 matches at 9 bases. The CDR3 loop spans 13 amino acids. Germline trimming cut 5 bases from V and 10 bases from J; bases unmatched to any gene: 8. Germline V CDR1 and CDR2: SEHNR, FQNEAQ (reference sequence). The DNA of the CDR3 is TGTGCCAGCAGCCTCCACGGGGGACAGGGAGCTTTCTTT. It yields the protein CASSLHGGQGAFF.

This chain joins TRBV7-9 and TRBJ1-2; D gene unclear. The CDR3 is 15 residues long. In germline, CDR1 is SEHNR, CDR2 FQNEAQ (reference sequence). V dropped 0 bases and J dropped 1 base, with 9 bases sitting between them. The CDR3 coding sequence is TGTGCCAGCAGCTTAGCTCAGGAGATTAACTATGGCTACACCTTC. Protein sequence: CASSLAQEINYGYTF.

The chain combines TRBV18 with TRBJ1-1; TRBD1 matches 7 bases. In germline, CDR1 is KGHSH, CDR2 LQKENI. The junction had 10 bases not matched to a gene; V was cut back by 0 bases and J by 3 bases. This CDR3 has 17 residues. CDR3 coding DNA: TGTGCCAGCTCACCACCGAGACAGGGAGGTTCGTACACTGAAGCTTTCTTT. Its protein product is CASSPPRQGGSYTEAFF.

The chain combines TRBV25-1 with TRBJ2-7, with 7 bases lining up with TRBD2. The ends lost 4 bases at V and 5 bases at J; junction bases unmatched: 11. Germline-derived CDR1 and CDR2 are MGHDK and SYGVNS. The CDR3 length is 15 residues. CDR3 region: CASSARGLAGHEQYF. As DNA, the CDR3 is TGTGCCAGCAGTGCAAGGGGTTTAGCGGGCCACGAGCAGTACTTC.

The chain couples TRBV18 to TRBJ2-3; 8 bases align to TRBD2. The ends lost 1 base at V and 5 bases at J; junction bases unmatched: 5. There are 15 residues in the CDR3. Looked up from germline, CDR1 is KGHSH and CDR2 is LQKENI. CDR3 amino acids: CASSPRPGGEDTQYF. CDR3 coding DNA: TGTGCCAGCTCACCACGCCCCGGGGGGGAAGATACGCAGTATTTT. The whole variable domain, remainder taken from reference TRBV18 and TRBJ2-3, is NAGVMQNPRHLVRRRGQEARLRCSPMKGHSHVYWYRQLPEEGLKFMVYLQKENIIDESGMPKERFSAEFPKEGPSILRIQQVVRGDSAAYFCASSPRPGGEDTQYFGPGTRLTVL.

The J gene is TRBJ2-7, the V gene TRBV5-4; unclear D gene. Germline-derived CDR1 and CDR2 are SGHNT and YYREEE (reference sequence). V was shortened by 4 bases and J by 4 bases, with 12 bases between the two germline ends. The length of the CDR3 is 13 residues. The CDR3 here is CASSDKRLYEQYF. CDR3 nucleotides: TGTGCCAGCAGCGACAAACGGCTTTACGAGCAGTACTTC.

As concerns this clone: At one of its ends the junction is not consistent with the germline gene, which may arise from a read error. The genes are TRBV29-1 and TRBJ2-1; TRBD1 aligns across 8 bases. The CDR3 loop spans 11 amino acids. The germline V gene has CDR1 SQVTM and CDR2 ANQGSEA. CDR3 sequence reads: CSVAGTGKDLF. CDR3 DNA sequence: TGCAGCGTTGCCGGGACAGGAAAAGATCTCTTC.

J is TRBJ1-4 and V is TRBV7-9, with D perhaps matching TRBD1 (6 bases). The CDR3 runs to 11 residues. The germline V gene has CDR1 SEHNR and CDR2 FQNEAQ (reference sequence). Here the CDR3 reads CAGGPDEKLFF. The CDR3 DNA sequence: TGTGCGGGGGGCCCCGATGAAAAACTGTTTTTT. Based on the CDR3 plus reference TRBV7-9 and TRBJ1-4, the full variable domain is DTGVSQNPRHKITKRGQNVTFRCDPISEHNRLYWYRQTLGQGPEFLTYFQNEAQLEKSRLLSDRFSAERPKGSFSTLEIQRTEQGDSAMYLCAGGPDEKLFFGSGTQLSVL.

The gene calls are TRBV28 and TRBJ1-2; 7 bases are shared with TRBD1. V dropped 4 bases and J dropped 2; count of bases not matched to a gene: 7. The CDR3 has 15 amino acids. The germline V gene encodes CDR1 MDHEN and CDR2 SYDVKM. For the CDR3, the DNA is TGTGCCAGCAGTTCCCCGGGACAGCCAAACTATGGCTACACCTTC. Its translation: CASSSPGQPNYGYTF.

The J gene is TRBJ2-5, the V gene TRBV11-2, with a weak D call TRBD2 (6 bases). This CDR3 region has 13 residues. Germline loops: CDR1 SGHAT, CDR2 FQNNGV. V lost 6 bases to trimming and J lost 5 bases, with 13 bases between them. CDR3 nucleotide sequence: TGTGCCAGCAGTCGACTAGGGCCGGAGACCCAGTACTTC. Its translation is CASSRLGPETQYF.

This clone was counted a few times. V and J are TRBV4-2 and TRBJ1-1; TRBD1 aligns across 7 bases. In germline, CDR1 is LGHNA, CDR2 YNFKEQ. V lost 0 bases to trimming and J lost 10 bases; unmatched junction nucleotides: 5. This CDR3 contains 13 residues. CDR3 residues: CASSQEGGGGAFF. CDR3 nucleotides: TGTGCCAGCAGCCAAGAAGGGGGCGGAGGAGCTTTCTTT.

The chain uses TRBV27 and TRBJ2-7; 7 nucleotides agree with TRBD1. Germline CDR1 is MNHEY and CDR2 is SMNVEV (reference sequence). The length of the CDR3 is 16 residues. Germline trimming cut 5 bases from V and 3 bases from J; bases unmatched to any gene: 13. CDR3 DNA: TGTGCCAGCAGTCCCTGGCAGAGGGGGCCCCTCTACGAGCAGTACTTC. Residues: CASSPWQRGPLYEQYF.

This CDR3 is CASSESGGSTDTQYF. CDR3 DNA sequence: TGTGCCAGCAGTGAATCCGGGGGGAGCACAGATACGCAGTATTTT. The chain carries TRBV25-1 and TRBJ2-3; 7 positions agree with TRBD2. The CDR3 extends over 15 amino acids. The germline CDR1 and CDR2 sequences are MGHDK and SYGVNS. V gave up 1 base and J gave up 0 bases; unmatched junction bases: 1.

J is TRBJ2-1 and V is TRBV2, with 10 positions matching TRBD1. V lost 5 bases to trimming and J lost 9 bases; unmatched junction nucleotides: 10. CDR1 and CDR2 (germline): SNHLY, FYNNEI. The CDR3 totals 15 residues. This CDR3 reads CASSIFGQGDGEQFF. The CDR3 region has the DNA TGTGCCAGCAGTATCTTCGGACAGGGGGATGGTGAGCAGTTCTTC.

This rearrangement joins TRBV21-1 to TRBJ2-2. TRBV21-1 is flagged as a pseudogene. There are 12 residues in the CDR3. The CDR3 DNA reads TGTGCCAGCAGCAGGGACACCGGGGAGCTGTTTTTT. It yields the protein CASSRDTGELFF.

The genes are TRBV6-5 and TRBJ1-6; D is possibly TRBD1 (5 bases). Germline V CDR1 and CDR2: MNHEY, SVGAGI. With 0 bases removed from V and 14 bases from J, the gap between germline ends came to 17 bases. This CDR3 has 15 amino acids. CDR3 residues: CASSYSPAGGSALHF. CDR3 nucleotides: TGTGCCAGCAGTTACTCGCCCGCCGGGGGTTCGGCCCTCCACTTT.

Worth noting for this clone: Other nucleotide sequences in the sample specify the same CDR3. This chain links TRBV5-4 with TRBJ1-1, with D unresolved. Germline CDR1 reads SGHNT; CDR2 reads YYREEE (reference sequence). This CDR3 is 14 amino acids long. Trimming removed 0 bases at V and 3 bases at J, with 9 bases between. The CDR3 DNA follows: TGTGCCAGCAGCTTGGTCGCAGGAGACACTGAAGCTTTCTTT. Translation gives CASSLVAGDTEAFF.

This chain joins TRBV10-3 and TRBJ1-2; TRBD1 might be the D (5 bases). The germline V gene encodes CDR1 ENHRY and CDR2 SYGVKD. V was cut by 2 bases and J by 7 bases, with 11 bases left in between. This CDR3 comprises 13 residues. CDR3 region: CAISEGGDSGYTF. CDR3 sequence (DNA): TGTGCCATCAGTGAGGGGGGAGACTCTGGCTACACCTTC.

This rearrangement joins TRBV2 to TRBJ2-7, with 7 nucleotides matching TRBD1. Germline V gene sequence: CDR1 SNHLY, CDR2 FYNNEI. V gave up 6 bases and J gave up 3 bases; unmatched junction bases: 8. The CDR3 totals 14 residues. The CDR3 coding sequence is TGTGCCAGCAGCGGGGACAGTGTTAGCTACGAGCAGTACTTC. This codes for CASSGDSVSYEQYF. The full variable domain, in which reference TRBV2 and TRBJ2-7 provide the parts outside the CDR3, is EPEVTQTPSHQVTQMGQEVILRCVPISNHLYFYWYRQILGQKVEFLVSFYNNEISEKSEIFDDQFSVERPDGSNFTLKIRSTKLEDSAMYFCASSGDSVSYEQYFGPGTRLTVT.

V gene TRBV6-1 combines with J gene TRBJ1-2; 9 nucleotides agree with TRBD1. CDR3 length equals 16 residues. With V trimmed by 4 bases and J by 8 bases, 14 bases remained unmatched. From germline, CDR1 is MNHNS and CDR2 SASEGT. CDR3 DNA sequence: TGTGCCAGCAGTGGATCGAAGTTGGGACAGGGCGGCGGCTACACCTTC. Translating gives CASSGSKLGQGGGYTF.

The rearrangement joins TRBV7-9 to TRBJ1-2; D gene ambiguous. The CDR3 runs to 13 residues. V dropped 5 bases and J dropped 2 bases, with 9 bases sitting between them. Germline CDR1 is SEHNR and CDR2 is FQNEAQ (reference sequence). The CDR3 protein is CASSLDANYGYTF. For the CDR3, the DNA is TGTGCCAGCAGCCTAGACGCCAACTATGGCTACACCTTC.

The J gene is TRBJ2-7, the V gene TRBV5-1, with D maybe TRBD2 (7 bases). Germline CDR1 is SGHRS and CDR2 is YFSETQ. Trimming stripped 0 bases from V and 4 bases from J, with 14 bases between. The CDR3 length is 15 residues. The CDR3 region has the DNA TGCGCCAGCAGCTTGGGATTGGGAGGGGGTTACGAGCAGTACTTC. Protein sequence: CASSLGLGGGYEQYF.

The V and J genes are TRBV28 and TRBJ1-1; TRBD1 matches at 8 bases. V was clipped by 6 bases and J by 0 bases; unmatched bases: 9. Germline loops: CDR1 MDHEN, CDR2 SYDVKM. This CDR3 spans 16 amino acids. CDR3 DNA sequence: TGTGCCAGCAGCAACTCGGGACAGGTCATGAACACTGAAGCTTTCTTT. This encodes CASSNSGQVMNTEAFF.

The chain links TRBV7-3 to TRBJ1-1; D is undetermined. With 2 bases removed from V and 7 bases from J, the gap between germline ends came to 20 bases. There are 16 residues in the CDR3. The germline V gene has CDR1 SGHTA and CDR2 FQGTGA. CDR3 in amino acids: CASSLLVPSNQDEAFF. DNA of the CDR3: TGTGCCAGCAGCTTATTAGTCCCGTCGAACCAAGATGAAGCTTTCTTT.